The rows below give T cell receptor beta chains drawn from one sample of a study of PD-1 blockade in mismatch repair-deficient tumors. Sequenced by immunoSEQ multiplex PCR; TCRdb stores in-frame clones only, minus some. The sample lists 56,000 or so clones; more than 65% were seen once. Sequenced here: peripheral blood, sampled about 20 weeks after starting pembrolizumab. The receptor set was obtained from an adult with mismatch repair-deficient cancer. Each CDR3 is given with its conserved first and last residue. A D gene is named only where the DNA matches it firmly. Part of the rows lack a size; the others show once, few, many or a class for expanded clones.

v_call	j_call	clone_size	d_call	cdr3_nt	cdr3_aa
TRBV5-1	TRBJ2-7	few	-	TGCGCCAGCAGCCCCCAGGGACCAAACTACGAGCAGTACTTC	CASSPQGPNYEQYF
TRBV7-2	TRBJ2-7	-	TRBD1	TGTGCCAGCAGCTTTAAAGGGGACAGCCACTACGAGCAGTACTTC	CASSFKGDSHYEQYF
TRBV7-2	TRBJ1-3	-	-	TGTGCCAGCAGCTTAATTCTCTTTGGAGACTCTGGAAACACCATATATTTT	CASSLILFGDSGNTIYF
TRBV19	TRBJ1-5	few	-	TGTGCCAGTAGGCGGGGTTACAATCAGCCCCAGCATTTT	CASRRGYNQPQHF
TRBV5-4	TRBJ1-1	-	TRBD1	TGTGCTAGCAGCTGGGGACAGGCTAACACTGAAGCTTTCTTT	CASSWGQANTEAFF
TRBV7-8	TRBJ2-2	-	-	TGTGCCAGCAGCTTAGGTGTAGAAGTCACCGGGGAGCTGTTTTTT	CASSLGVEVTGELFF
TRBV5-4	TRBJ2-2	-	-	TGTGCCAGCAGCTTGGATTCGCAGGCGAACACCGGGGAGCTGTTTTTT	CASSLDSQANTGELFF
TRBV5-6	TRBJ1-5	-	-	TGTGCCAGCAGCTTGGCCACGGAGTCTAGCAATCAGCCCCAGCATTTT	CASSLATESSNQPQHF
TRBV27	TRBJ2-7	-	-	TGTGCCAGCAGTTTATACCGTACAGGGCCCTACGAGCAGTACTTC	CASSLYRTGPYEQYF
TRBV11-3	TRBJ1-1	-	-	TGTGCCAGCAGCTTAGATCTAAGGCCGATTGAAGCTTTCTTT	CASSLDLRPIEAFF
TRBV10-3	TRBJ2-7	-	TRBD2	TGTGCCATCGGCAGAGCCAGCGGGAGCTACGAGCAGTACTTC	CAIGRASGSYEQYF
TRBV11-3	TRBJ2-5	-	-	TGTGCCAGCAGTAGGTGGCGGACCCAAGAGACCCAGTACTTC	CASSRWRTQETQYF
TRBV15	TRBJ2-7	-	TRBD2	TGTGCCACCAGCACTGGACTAGCGGGAGACGAGCAGTACTTC	CATSTGLAGDEQYF
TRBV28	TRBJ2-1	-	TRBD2	TGTGCCAGCAGTTTAGGGACTAGCGGGAGAGGTGAGCAGTTCTTC	CASSLGTSGRGEQFF
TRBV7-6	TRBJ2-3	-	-	TGTGCCAGCAGCCCCCGAGCGGAAGCCCCCGCAGATACGCAGTATTTT	CASSPRAEAPADTQYF
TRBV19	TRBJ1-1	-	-	TGTGCCAGTAGAATCGGGTCGAGGGGGTACACTGAAGCTTTCTTT	CASRIGSRGYTEAFF
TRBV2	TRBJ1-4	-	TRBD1	TGTGCCAGTAGACCGGGACAGGGTGTGGAAAAACTGTTTTTT	CASRPGQGVEKLFF
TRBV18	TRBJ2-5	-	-	TGTGCCAGCTCACCATATGGGTACCAAGAGACCCAGTACTTC	CASSPYGYQETQYF
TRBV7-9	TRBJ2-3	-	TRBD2	TGTGCCAGCAGCTCCCGGGCTAGCGGGAGTGTAGATACGCAGTATTTT	CASSSRASGSVDTQYF
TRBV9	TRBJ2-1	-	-	TGTGCCAGCAGCGTAGAAATGACCACCAATGAGCAGTTCTTC	CASSVEMTTNEQFF
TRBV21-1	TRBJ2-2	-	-	TGTGCCAGCAGCAATCAACAGGGGGCGATCGGGGAGCTGTTTTTT	CASSNQQGAIGELFF
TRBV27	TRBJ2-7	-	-	TGTGCCAGCAGTTTATCCGGATCCGCCTACGAGCAGTACTTC	CASSLSGSAYEQYF
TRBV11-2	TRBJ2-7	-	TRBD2	TGTGCCAGCAGCTCCGGACTAGCAGGCTACGAGCAGTACTTC	CASSSGLAGYEQYF
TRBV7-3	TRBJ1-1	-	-	TGTGCCAGCAGCCTCAGCTACCTCGACAGAAACACTGAAGCTTTCTTT	CASSLSYLDRNTEAFF
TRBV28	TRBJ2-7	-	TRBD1	TGTGCCAGCAGAGAACAGGGGGCCTACGAGCAGTACTTC	CASREQGAYEQYF
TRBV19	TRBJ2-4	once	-	TGTGCCAGTAGTACGTGGGGGTCGGGAGCCAAAAACATTCAGTACTTC	CASSTWGSGAKNIQYF
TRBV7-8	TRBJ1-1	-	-	TGTGCCAGCAGCTTTGCCCCCCGGGGCGACACTGAAGCTTTCTTT	CASSFAPRGDTEAFF
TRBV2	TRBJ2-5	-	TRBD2	TGTGCCAGCAACCTGGCGGGAGGGGGAGAGACCCAGTACTTC	CASNLAGGGETQYF
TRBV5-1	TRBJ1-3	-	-	TGCGCCAGCAGCTTGGCCCAAGGGCCCGGCTCTGGAAACACCATATATTTT	CASSLAQGPGSGNTIYF
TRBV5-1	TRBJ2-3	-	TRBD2	TGCGCCAGCAGCTCCCTGGAAACTAGCGGAATTAGCACAGATACGCAGTATTTT	CASSSLETSGISTDTQYF
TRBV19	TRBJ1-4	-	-	TGTGCCAGTAGTAAACACGGGTGGGAAGAAAAACTGTTTTTT	CASSKHGWEEKLFF
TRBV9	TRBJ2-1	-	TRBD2	TGTGCCAGCAGCGTAGGACACGCGACTAGCGGGAGGGCTAATGAGCAGTTCTTC	CASSVGHATSGRANEQFF
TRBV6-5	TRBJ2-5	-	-	TGTGCCAGCAGGGGGAGCGGACTCCAAGAGACCCAGTACTTC	CASRGSGLQETQYF
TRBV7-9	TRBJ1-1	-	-	TGTGCCAGCAGCCCTAAGATAATCGTAAAAAACACTGAAGCTTTCTTT	CASSPKIIVKNTEAFF
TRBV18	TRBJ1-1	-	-	TGTGCCAGCTCATCACACCCAGATGAAGCTTTCTTT	CASSSHPDEAFF
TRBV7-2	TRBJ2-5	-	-	TGTGCCAGCAGCTCCTCAGTTTTGGAGACCCAGTACTTC	CASSSSVLETQYF
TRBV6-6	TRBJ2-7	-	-	TGTGCCAGCAGTCTGCAGGGGAAGTACGAGCAGTACTTC	CASSLQGKYEQYF
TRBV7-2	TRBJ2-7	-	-	TGTGCCAGCAGCTTACTTAGTAGCGGATACTACGAGCAGTACTTC	CASSLLSSGYYEQYF
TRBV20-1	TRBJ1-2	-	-	TGCAGTGCTAGTCAAGGTCGTGGCTACACCTTC	CSASQGRGYTF
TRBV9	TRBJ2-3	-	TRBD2	TGTGCCAGCAGCTTCGGACTAGCGGGAGTTACAGATACGCAGTATTTT	CASSFGLAGVTDTQYF
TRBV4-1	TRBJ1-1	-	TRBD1	TGCGCCAGCAGCCAAGGGGCGGAGGGGGCGACTGAAGCTTTCTTT	CASSQGAEGATEAFF
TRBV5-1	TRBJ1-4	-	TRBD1	TGCGCCAGCAGGAACACAGGGGGTGCTGCGGCTGAAAAACTGTTTTTT	CASRNTGGAAAEKLFF
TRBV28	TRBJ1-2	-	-	TGTGCCAGCAGTTTCCGGAACTATGGCTACACCTTC	CASSFRNYGYTF
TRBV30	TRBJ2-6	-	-	TGTGCCTGGAGCCCACCGGGGGCCAACGTCCTGACTTTC	CAWSPPGANVLTF
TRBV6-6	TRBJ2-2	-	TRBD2	TGTGCCAGCAGTAAGCGGGAGGTAACCGGGGAGCTGTTTTTT	CASSKREVTGELFF
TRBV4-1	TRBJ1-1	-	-	TGCGCCAGCAGCCAAGGAGGAAACACTGAAGCTTTCTTT	CASSQGGNTEAFF
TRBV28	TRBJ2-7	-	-	TGTGCCAGCAGTTTTCGCCAGCTTACCGAGCAGTACTTC	CASSFRQLTEQYF
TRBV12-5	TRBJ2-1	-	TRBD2	TGTGCTAGCGAACGCGGGACTAGCGGGAGTCTAAGATACAATGAGCAGTTCTTC	CASERGTSGSLRYNEQFF
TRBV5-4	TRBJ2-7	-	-	TGTGCCAGCAGCTTGAAGCACGAGCAGTACTTC	CASSLKHEQYF
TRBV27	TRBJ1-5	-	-	TGTGCCAGCAGCCCCTCCAGCAATCAGCCCCAGCATTTT	CASSPSSNQPQHF
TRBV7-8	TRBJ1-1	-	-	TGTGCCAGCAGACAAAAACAGGGCCTGATGAACACTGAAGCTTTCTTT	CASRQKQGLMNTEAFF
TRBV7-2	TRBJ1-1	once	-	TGTGCCAGCAGCCCCAAGTCGTGGCCTAACACTGAAGCTTTCTTT	CASSPKSWPNTEAFF
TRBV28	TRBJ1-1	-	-	TGTGCCAGCGACGTGGGTGGAGGCACTGAAGCTTTCTTT	CASDVGGGTEAFF
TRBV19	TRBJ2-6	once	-	TGTGCCAGTAGAGGGAGTGGTGGGGCCAACGTCCTGACTTTC	CASRGSGGANVLTF
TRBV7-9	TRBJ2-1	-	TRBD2	TGTGCCAGCAGCAGGGATACTAGCGGGAGGATCGATGAGCAGTTCTTC	CASSRDTSGRIDEQFF
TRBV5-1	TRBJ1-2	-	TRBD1	TGCGCCAGCAGCAAAGGACAGGGGGCTAACTATGGCTACACCTTC	CASSKGQGANYGYTF
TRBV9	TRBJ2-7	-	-	TGTGCCAGCAGCGCCGGGACAAACCCCTACGAGCAGTACTTC	CASSAGTNPYEQYF
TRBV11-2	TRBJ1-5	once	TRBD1	TGTGCCAGCAGCCGATCTTCGGGACAGGTTAGCAATCAGCCCCAGCATTTT	CASSRSSGQVSNQPQHF
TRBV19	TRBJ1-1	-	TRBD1	TGTGCCAGTAGTCACAGGGGGTTGGCTGAAGCTTTCTTT	CASSHRGLAEAFF